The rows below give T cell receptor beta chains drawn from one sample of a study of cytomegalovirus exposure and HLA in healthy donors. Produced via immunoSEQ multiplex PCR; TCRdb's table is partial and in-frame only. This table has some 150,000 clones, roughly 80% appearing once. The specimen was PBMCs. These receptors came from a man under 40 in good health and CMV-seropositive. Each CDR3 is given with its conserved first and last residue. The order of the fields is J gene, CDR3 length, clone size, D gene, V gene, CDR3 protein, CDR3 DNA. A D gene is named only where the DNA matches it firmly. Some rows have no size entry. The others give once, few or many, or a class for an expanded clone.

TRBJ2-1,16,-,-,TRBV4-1,CASSRGLAASSNEQFF,TGCGCCAGCAGCCGGGGTCTAGCTGCGTCCTCTAATGAGCAGTTCTTC
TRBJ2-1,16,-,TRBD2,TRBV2,CASSPRVAGARNEQFF,TGTGCCAGCAGCCCCAGGGTAGCGGGGGCCAGGAATGAGCAGTTCTTC
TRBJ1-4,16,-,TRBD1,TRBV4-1,CASSQPKNTPGQGLFF,TGCGCCAGCAGCCAACCCAAAAATACTCCGGGACAGGGACTGTTTTTT
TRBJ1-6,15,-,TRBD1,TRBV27,CASGRQGNYNSPLHF,TGTGCCAGCGGAAGACAGGGAAACTATAATTCACCCCTCCACTTT
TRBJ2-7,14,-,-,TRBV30,CAWSGQGWVYEQYF,TGTGCCTGGAGTGGTCAGGGGTGGGTCTACGAGCAGTACTTC
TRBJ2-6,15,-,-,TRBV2,CASTAGSSGANVLTF,TGTGCCAGCACGGCGGGTAGCTCTGGGGCCAACGTCCTGACTTTC
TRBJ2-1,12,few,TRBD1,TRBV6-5,CASSTGGGEQFF,TGTGCCAGCAGTACAGGGGGCGGTGAGCAGTTCTTC
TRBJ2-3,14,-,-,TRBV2,CASSLQSITDTQYF,TGTGCCAGCTCCCTACAGAGTATCACAGATACGCAGTATTTT
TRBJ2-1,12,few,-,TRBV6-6,CASGSRDNEQFF,TGTGCCAGTGGGTCACGGGACAATGAGCAGTTCTTC
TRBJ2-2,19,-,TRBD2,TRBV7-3,CASSSPGTSGRAGTGELFF,TGTGCCAGCAGCTCTCCCGGGACTAGCGGGAGGGCGGGCACCGGGGAGCTGTTTTTT
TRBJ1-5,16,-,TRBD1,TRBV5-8,CASSPNRGYSNQPQHF,TGTGCCAGCAGCCCTAACAGGGGGTATAGCAATCAGCCCCAGCATTTT
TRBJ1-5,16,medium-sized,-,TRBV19,CASSIDTTARAPPQHF,TGTGCCAGTAGTATAGACACGACAGCCAGGGCACCCCCCCAGCATTTT
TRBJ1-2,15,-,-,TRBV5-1,CASSLASQGHYGYTF,TGCGCCAGCAGCTTGGCCAGTCAGGGCCACTATGGCTACACCTTC
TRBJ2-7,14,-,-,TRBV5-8,CASSSPELPYEQYF,TGTGCCAGCAGCTCTCCGGAGTTACCCTACGAGCAGTACTTC
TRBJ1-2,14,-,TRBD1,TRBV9,CASSGDRVSYGYTF,TGTGCCAGCAGCGGGGACAGGGTTAGCTATGGCTACACCTTC
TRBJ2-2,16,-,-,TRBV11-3,CASSYGTGRLSGELFF,TGTGCCAGCAGCTATGGCACAGGACGTCTCTCCGGGGAGCTGTTTTTT
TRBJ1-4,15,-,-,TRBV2,CASSYQDGGNEKLFF,TGTGCCAGCAGTTACCAGGACGGGGGGAATGAAAAACTGTTTTTT
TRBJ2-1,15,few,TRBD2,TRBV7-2,CASSLAVSGGNEQFF,TGTGCCAGCAGCTTAGCGGTTAGCGGGGGCAATGAGCAGTTCTTC
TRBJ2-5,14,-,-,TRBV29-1,CSVLSGQWRGTQYF,TGCAGCGTCCTATCGGGACAGTGGAGGGGGACCCAGTACTTC
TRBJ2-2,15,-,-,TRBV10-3,CAISERDSNTGELFF,TGTGCCATCAGTGAGAGGGACTCGAACACCGGGGAGCTGTTTTTT
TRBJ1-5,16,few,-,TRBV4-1,CASSPMGYRQDQPQHF,TGCGCCAGCAGCCCCATGGGGTATAGACAGGATCAGCCCCAGCATTTT
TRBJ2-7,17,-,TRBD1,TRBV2,CASSYPGQGQNSYEQYF,TGTGCCAGCAGCTACCCGGGACAGGGCCAGAACTCCTACGAGCAGTACTTC
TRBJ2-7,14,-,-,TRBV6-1,CASSHHGQTYEQYF,TGTGCCAGCTCCCACCACGGACAGACCTACGAGCAGTACTTC
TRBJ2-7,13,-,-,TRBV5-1,CASSLDNTYEQYF,TGCGCCAGCAGCTTGGACAACACCTACGAGCAGTACTTC
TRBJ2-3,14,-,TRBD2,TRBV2,CASSDRLAVDTQYF,TGTGCCAGCAGTGATCGTCTAGCGGTAGATACGCAGTATTTT
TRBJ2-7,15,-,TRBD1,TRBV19,CASSAPDRASYEQYF,TGTGCCAGTAGTGCCCCGGACAGGGCCTCCTACGAGCAGTACTTC
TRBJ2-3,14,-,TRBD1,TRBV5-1,CASSPGQGPDTQYF,TGCGCCAGCAGCCCGGGACAGGGACCAGATACGCAGTATTTT